The 29 T cell receptor beta chains given below trace back to one sample, sequenced in a study of cytomegalovirus exposure and HLA in healthy donors. The study ran its PCR with 60 Vbeta and 13 Jbeta primers. Only in-frame clones appear in the TCRdb table, and some are missing; sequencing was by immunoSEQ multiplex PCR. Of 150,000 to 200,000 clones listed, 65% to 80% are singletons. The sequenced material came from PBMCs. The source of these receptors is a female donor in good health and CMV-seronegative.

The rearrangement uses TRBV18 and TRBJ1-1, with D unresolved. Trimming pared 1 base from V and 6 bases from J, leaving 9 bases between. Germline V gene sequence: CDR1 KGHSH, CDR2 LQKENI. This CDR3 region has 13 residues. The CDR3 DNA reads TGTGCCAGCTCACCACTTAGGGAGTCTGAAGCTTTCTTT. The encoded protein is CASSPLRESEAFF.

V gene TRBV1 combines with J gene TRBJ2-5; the table names TRBD2, a call not compared with the DNA. TRBV1 constitutes a pseudogene. CDR3 length: 20 amino acids. The CDR3 sequence is CTSSPQGGEVRPRRQETQYF. Written as DNA, the CDR3 is TGCACCAGCAGCCCCCAAGGGGGGGAAGTGCGTCCTCGGCGACAAGAGACCCAGTACTTC.

The chain joins TRBV7-9 to TRBJ2-1; 8 bases match TRBD1. Germline V lookup: CDR1 SEHNR, CDR2 FQNEAQ (reference sequence). CDR3 length: 15 residues. Germline trimming cut 5 bases from V and 4 bases from J; bases unmatched to any gene: 7. CDR3 DNA: TGTGCCAGCAGCCCCAGACAGGGGATTTACAATGAGCAGTTCTTC. Protein sequence: CASSPRQGIYNEQFF. Full variable domain (rest looked up from reference TRBV7-9 and TRBJ2-1): DTGVSQNPRHKITKRGQNVTFRCDPISEHNRLYWYRQTLGQGPEFLTYFQNEAQLEKSRLLSDRFSAERPKGSFSTLEIQRTEQGDSAMYLCASSPRQGIYNEQFFGPGTRLTVL.

The CDR3: CASSESRASGGNEQFF. CDR3 sequence (DNA): TGTGCCAGCAGTGAATCAAGGGCTAGCGGTGGAAATGAGCAGTTCTTC. The chain combines TRBV25-1 with TRBJ2-1; 7 nucleotides match TRBD2. Trimming cost V 1 base and J 7 bases; bases outside gene matches: 10. Germline lookup yields CDR1 MGHDK and CDR2 SYGVNS. This CDR3 region has 16 residues.

The rearrangement joins TRBV9 to TRBJ1-4; TRBD1 agrees at 9 bases. There are 16 residues in the CDR3. V lost 3 bases to trimming and J lost 5 bases; unmatched junction nucleotides: 8. Per the germline V gene, CDR1 is SGDLS and CDR2 is YYNGEE. CDR3 sequence (DNA): TGTGCCAGCAGCGCAGTCACAGGGGGCAGAAATGAAAAACTGTTTTTT. Protein product: CASSAVTGGRNEKLFF. Together with reference TRBV9 and TRBJ1-4, the CDR3 gives the full variable domain: DSGVTQTPKHLITATGQRVTLRCSPRSGDLSVYWYQQSLDQGLQFLIQYYNGEERAKGNILERFSAQQFPDLHSELNLSSLELGDSALYFCASSAVTGGRNEKLFFGSGTQLSVL.

This chain links TRBV6-8 with TRBJ2-5; D may be TRBD1 (6 bases). This CDR3 comprises 15 residues. Germline V gene data show CDR1 as MNHGY and CDR2 as SAAAGT. Trimming took 6 bases from V and 2 from J, leaving 16 bases between them. CDR3 amino acids: CASRWDTGLQETQYF. The DNA of the CDR3 is TGTGCCAGCAGATGGGACACAGGCCTTCAAGAGACCCAGTACTTC.

The rearrangement joins TRBV29-1 to TRBJ2-3; weak D call: TRBD2 (5 bases). V lost 7 bases and J 0 bases, leaving 14 bases between the germline ends. Germline V gene data show CDR1 as SQVTM and CDR2 as ANQGSEA. The CDR3 loop spans 14 amino acids. CDR3 nucleotide sequence: TGCAGCGCCCGGAGGTCCGTTAGCACAGATACGCAGTATTTT. It translates to CSARRSVSTDTQYF.

J is TRBJ1-6 and V is TRBV27; D remains unclear. V was shortened by 3 bases and J by 6 bases, with 12 bases between the two germline ends. This CDR3 comprises 15 residues. CDR1 is MNHEY and CDR2 is SMNVEV in the germline V gene (reference sequence). As DNA, the CDR3 is TGTGCCAGCAGTTTTTTGGTACAGTCTAATTCACCCCTCCACTTT. This sequence encodes CASSFLVQSNSPLHF.

The chain is built from TRBV29-1 and TRBJ2-1; D possibly corresponds to TRBD1 (6 bases). Germline V gene sequence: CDR1 SQVTM, CDR2 ANQGSEA. The CDR3 runs to 16 residues. Trimming removed 5 bases at V and 6 bases at J, with 23 bases between. The CDR3 sequence is CSVTKLTGPPSNEQFF. For the CDR3, the DNA is TGCAGCGTTACCAAACTAACAGGGCCCCCCTCCAATGAGCAGTTCTTC.

V gene TRBV10-3 combines with J gene TRBJ1-6; no clear D. The V end lost 4 bases, the J end lost 9 bases, and 10 bases lay between the germline ends. The germline V gene has CDR1 ENHRY and CDR2 SYGVKD. The CDR3 is made up of 13 amino acids. CDR3 DNA: TGTGCCATCAGTGCCGGAGGAAGTTCACCCCTCCACTTT. Translating gives CAISAGGSSPLHF.

J is TRBJ1-2 and V is TRBV29-1; TRBD1 matches 8 bases. Germline trimming cut 6 bases from V and 9 bases from J; bases unmatched to any gene: 9. Germline CDR1 reads SQVTM; CDR2 reads ANQGSEA. This CDR3 has 12 amino acids. The CDR3 protein is CSVVAGQESYTF. For the CDR3, the DNA is TGCAGCGTCGTCGCGGGACAGGAGAGCTACACCTTC.

The J gene is TRBJ1-2, the V gene TRBV5-1; D might be TRBD1 (5 bases). Germline lookup yields CDR1 SGHRS and CDR2 YFSETQ. Trimming stripped 4 bases from V and 1 base from J, with 17 bases between. The CDR3 runs to 16 residues. CDR3 coding DNA: TGCGCCAGCAGCCCATATGGTACAGGCCTTAACTATGGCTACACCTTC. Translating it yields CASSPYGTGLNYGYTF. Variable domain in full (rest from reference TRBV5-1 and TRBJ1-2): KAGVTQTPRYLIKTRGQQVTLSCSPISGHRSVSWYQQTPGQGLQFLFEYFSETQRNKGNFPGRFSGRQFSNSRSEMNVSTLELGDSALYLCASSPYGTGLNYGYTFGSGTRLTVV.

This clone has just one count. The V gene is TRBV6-5, the J gene TRBJ1-2, with 7 bases fitting TRBD1. Per the germline V gene, CDR1 is MNHEY and CDR2 is SVGAGI. The V segment lost 0 bases and the J segment 5 bases; nucleotides outside the gene matches: 3. This CDR3 is 14 amino acids long. CDR3 in amino acids: CASSYSNRGYGYTF. For the CDR3, the DNA is TGTGCCAGCAGTTACTCGAACAGGGGATATGGCTACACCTTC.

The V call is TRBV6-4, the J call TRBJ2-7; a weak D match, TRBD1 (5 bases). Germline CDR1 MRHNA, CDR2 SNTAGT. The CDR3 extends over 14 amino acids. V was shortened by 1 base and J by 1 base, with 8 bases between the two germline ends. CDR3 bases: TGTGCCAGCAGTGACTTCCCAGGGTCCTACGAGCAGTACTTC. Protein product: CASSDFPGSYEQYF.

The sample holds one count of this clone. A far larger clone lies a single base away; this is likely a read error. DNA of the CDR3: TGTGCCAGCAGTGACGGACAGGGGGCAGATACGCAGTATTTT. This translates into CASSDGQGADTQYF. J is TRBJ2-3 and V is TRBV6-4; 10 bases align to TRBD1. Germline values: CDR1 MRHNA, CDR2 SNTAGT. This CDR3 comprises 14 residues. J was trimmed by 4 bases and V by 2 bases; bases with no gene match: 0.

This clone turned up a few times. The chain is built from TRBV2 and TRBJ2-5; D is possibly TRBD1 (5 bases). The CDR3 length is 17 residues. With 0 bases removed from V and 7 bases from J, the gap between germline ends came to 21 bases. Germline values: CDR1 SNHLY, CDR2 FYNNEI. The CDR3 is CASSEALVNLGRGTQYF. The CDR3 nucleotides are TGTGCCAGCAGTGAAGCCCTAGTAAATTTGGGGCGAGGGACCCAGTACTTC.

The V gene is TRBV6-1, the J gene TRBJ2-7; D might be TRBD1 (5 bases). V lost 6 bases and J lost 2, with 11 bases in between. The germline V gene encodes CDR1 MNHNS and CDR2 SASEGT. CDR3 size: 13 residues. The CDR3 loop is CASRTRQTYEQYF. The DNA of the CDR3 is TGTGCCAGCAGGACCCGACAGACCTACGAGCAGTACTTC.

This chain joins TRBV9 and TRBJ1-2; TRBD1 agrees at 7 bases. The CDR3 totals 15 residues. V gave up 4 bases and J gave up 0 bases; unmatched junction bases: 6. Germline lookup yields CDR1 SGDLS and CDR2 YYNGEE. The CDR3 here is CASSRRDRSNYGYTF. DNA of the CDR3: TGTGCCAGCAGCCGCCGGGACAGATCTAACTATGGCTACACCTTC.

This chain connects TRBV18 to TRBJ2-5; D remains unclear. V lost 3 bases to trimming and J lost 3 bases, with 14 bases between them. Germline-derived CDR1 and CDR2 are KGHSH and LQKENI. This CDR3 is built from 15 residues. The CDR3 DNA follows: TGTGCCAGCTCACCCTCCATCGGCACAGAAGAGACCCAGTACTTC. This gives the protein CASSPSIGTEETQYF.

This chain connects TRBV19 to TRBJ1-2, with D perhaps matching TRBD1 (5 bases). CDR1 and CDR2 (germline): LNHDA, SQIVND (reference sequence). This CDR3 is 13 amino acids long. Trimming took off 5 bases at V and 4 bases at J, with 11 bases between the two ends. CDR3 bases: TGTGCCAGTAGTTCCAGGGAAGGCTATGGCTACACCTTC. Protein sequence: CASSSREGYGYTF.

The chain recombines TRBV30 with TRBJ2-5, with 9 bases fitting TRBD1. Germline loops: CDR1 GTSNPN, CDR2 SVGIG (reference sequence). The trim removed 7 bases at V and 5 bases at J, leaving 8 bases unmatched. The CDR3 has 13 amino acids. The CDR3 sequence: CASPDRGGETQYF. DNA of the CDR3: TGTGCCTCCCCGGACAGGGGAGGGGAGACCCAGTACTTC.

The chain uses TRBV30 and TRBJ2-2, with D maybe TRBD2 (5 bases). Trimming shortened V by 1 base and J by 7 bases, and 13 bases separated the two germline ends. The CDR3 has 14 amino acids. Germline loops: CDR1 GTSNPN, CDR2 SVGIG (reference sequence). The CDR3, as DNA: TGTGCCTGGAGTGGAGCGGTTGGTGGCGGGGAGCTGTTTTTT. It translates to CAWSGAVGGGELFF.

This clone occurred a few times. The V and J genes are TRBV2 and TRBJ2-7; 10 bases agree with TRBD1. After removal of 4 bases from V and 4 bases from J, the junction contained 4 bases not matched to a gene. This CDR3 has 14 residues. Germline CDR1 and CDR2: SNHLY and FYNNEI. The CDR3 sequence is CASSVGTGVYEQYF. CDR3 DNA: TGTGCCAGCAGTGTGGGGACAGGGGTGTACGAGCAGTACTTC.

In regard to this clone: This specimen includes other DNA sequences encoding the same CDR3. This rearrangement joins TRBV7-9 to TRBJ1-1, with a possible D match to TRBD1 (5 bases). The CDR3 has 13 amino acids. Per the germline V gene, CDR1 is SEHNR and CDR2 is FQNEAQ (reference sequence). The ends were cut back, 2 bases at V and 5 bases at J, with 9 bases in the middle. CDR3 residues: CASSLSGNTEAFF. DNA for the CDR3: TGTGCCAGCAGCTTATCAGGGAATACTGAAGCTTTCTTT.

This chain connects TRBV9 to TRBJ2-2, with 13 bases aligning to TRBD2. The CDR3 consists of 17 residues. The J segment lost 4 bases and the V segment lost 2 bases, leaving 5 bases of the junction unmatched. Per germline, CDR1 SGDLS and CDR2 YYNGEE. CDR3 sequence: CASSVTSGRGGTGELFF. For the CDR3, the DNA is TGTGCCAGCAGCGTCACTAGCGGGAGGGGTGGCACCGGGGAGCTGTTTTTT.

This sequence joins TRBV28 and TRBJ2-2, with a weak D call TRBD2 (5 bases). V was clipped by 3 bases and J by 3 bases, with 8 bases between them. The germline V gene encodes CDR1 MDHEN and CDR2 SYDVKM. The CDR3 is 14 amino acids. CDR3 DNA: TGTGCCAGCAGTTTGGCGAGGGACACCGGGGAGCTGTTTTTT. Translated: CASSLARDTGELFF.

The chain uses TRBV9 and TRBJ2-7; D gene uncertain. The CDR3 spans 16 residues. V lost 1 base and J lost 4, with 18 bases in between. CDR1 and CDR2 (germline): SGDLS, YYNGEE. The CDR3 loop reads CASSVSLGQAHYEQYF. CDR3 in DNA: TGTGCCAGCAGCGTAAGTTTGGGCCAGGCGCATTACGAGCAGTACTTC.

This clone was recorded once. The rearrangement links TRBV5-1 to TRBJ1-2, with D unresolved. The V gene's germline CDR1 is SGHRS and CDR2 YFSETQ. Trimming removed 0 bases at V and 0 bases at J, with 9 bases between. The CDR3 runs 15 residues. CDR3 nucleotide sequence: TGCGCCAGCAGCTTGGCAGGCCTTTCTAACTATGGCTACACCTTC. This encodes CASSLAGLSNYGYTF.

The chain recombines TRBV15 with TRBJ2-2; 9 bases align to TRBD1. CDR1 is LNHNV and CDR2 is YYDKDF in the germline V gene (reference sequence). The length of the CDR3 is 16 residues. Unmatched junction bases numbered 12, after V lost 10 bases and J lost 3 bases. The CDR3 DNA reads as TGTGCCAGGTCGGGACAGGGTGGGTCTCACACCGGGGAGCTGTTTTTT. Protein: CARSGQGGSHTGELFF. The full variable domain, in which reference TRBV15 and TRBJ2-2 provide the parts outside the CDR3, is DAMVIQNPRYQVTQFGKPVTLSCSQTLNHNVMYWYQQKSSQAPKLLFHYYDKDFNNEADTPDNFQSRRPNTSFCFLDIRSPGLGDTAMYLCARSGQGGSHTGELFFGEGSRLTVL.